This TCR beta chain was documented in a study of cytomegalovirus exposure and HLA in healthy donors. In the PCR, 60 Vbeta and 13 Jbeta primers were used. Libraries were prepared by immunoSEQ multiplex PCR; TCRdb keeps only in-frame clonotypes and omits some of them. The sample lists 60,000 to 70,000 clones, approximately 80% occurring once. Trimming took 3 bases from V and 3 from J, leaving 5 bases between them. In germline, CDR1 is SGHAT, CDR2 FQNNGV. The CDR3 length is 12 residues. In this sample, this clone turned up a few times. Material for sequencing was PBMCs. The source of this sequence is a woman between 25 and 40 years old in good health and CMV-seronegative. The chain uses TRBV11-2 and TRBJ2-5; unclear D gene. CDR3 amino acids: CASSLSEETQYF. The CDR3 nucleotides are TGTGCCAGCAGCTTGTCGGAAGAGACCCAGTACTTC.